The entry that follows covers one T cell receptor beta chain sequence. Repertoires were generated with immunoSEQ multiplex PCR, while TCRdb's copy carries only in-frame clones and drops some. This sample yields approximately 98,000 clones, of which roughly 70% are seen a single time; around 25% belongs to the top ten. The junction had 6 bases not matched to a gene; V was cut back by 5 bases and J by 0 bases. This CDR3 is built from 15 residues. Germline lookup yields CDR1 SGHAT and CDR2 FQNNGV. The data were obtained in a study of shared clonotypes between healthy human individuals. This TCR was sampled from a woman aged 25 to 39 in good health. The chain carries TRBV11-2 and TRBJ2-7, with 8 bases aligning to TRBD1. The source material was memory CD8+ T cells sorted from blood. Subset in this sample: CD45RO+ cells pooled with CCR7-negative TemRA cells. CDR3 sequence (DNA): TGTGCCAGCAGCGCACCGGGACAGGTCTCCTACGAGCAGTACTTC. Its protein product is CASSAPGQVSYEQYF.